The rows below give T cell receptor beta chains drawn from one sample of a study of T cell changes during pregnancy in multiple sclerosis. Sequencing was performed with immunoSEQ multiplex PCR; in TCRdb, only in-frame clones are kept and a portion is missing. The profile shows about 83,000 clones, approximately 91% of them singletons. The material sequenced was PBMCs, taken in the first trimester of pregnancy. Source of these receptors: a female donor in good health, serving as a control in a pregnancy study. Some clones in this sample may be carry-over from other donors' samples. Both conserved end residues are part of each CDR3. The D gene is left open where the match is weak. Expanded clones are given a class, and other clones once, few, many or no size at all.

size,D,J,V,CDR3,DNA
NA,NA,TRBJ1-5,TRBV29-1,CSVVDVGGQPQHF,TGCAGCGTTGTTGACGTCGGGGGTCAGCCCCAGCATTTT
once,TRBD2,TRBJ2-7,TRBV6-1,CASRGIAGGYEQYF,TGTGCCAGCAGGGGGATAGCGGGGGGGTACGAGCAGTACTTC
NA,TRBD2,TRBJ2-7,TRBV28,CASTLSGGYEQYF,TGTGCCAGCACCTTGAGCGGGGGCTACGAGCAGTACTTC
NA,TRBD1,TRBJ1-2,TRBV28,CASSLRPTGSDGYTF,TGTGCCAGCAGTTTGAGGCCGACAGGGTCGGACGGCTACACCTTC
NA,NA,TRBJ1-1,TRBV7-3,CASSLGRGLGTEAFF,TGTGCCAGCAGCTTAGGCAGGGGTCTGGGAACTGAAGCTTTCTTT
NA,NA,TRBJ2-1,TRBV6-5,CASSYHSGQHNEQFF,TGTGCCAGCAGTTACCATTCCGGACAGCACAATGAGCAGTTCTTC
NA,TRBD1,TRBJ1-2,TRBV4-1,CASSHPRGAYRGYTF,TGCGCCAGCAGCCACCCCAGGGGGGCCTACAGGGGCTACACCTTC
NA,NA,TRBJ2-1,TRBV6-4,CASSVRGGDYNEQFF,TGTGCCAGCAGTGTTAGGGGGGGGGACTACAATGAGCAGTTCTTC
NA,NA,TRBJ1-6,TRBV28,CASSLPGVLNSPLHF,TGTGCCAGCAGTTTACCCGGGGTCCTTAATTCACCCCTCCACTTT
once,NA,TRBJ1-1,TRBV14,CASSQVRQVGGRNTEAFF,TGTGCCAGCAGCCAAGTCAGGCAGGTTGGTGGAAGGAACACTGAAGCTTTCTTT
NA,NA,TRBJ1-2,TRBV11-2,CASSLQPGYGYTF,TGTGCCAGCAGCTTGCAGCCAGGCTATGGCTACACCTTC
few,NA,TRBJ1-6,TRBV28,CASSLESSYNSPLHF,TGTGCCAGCAGTCTCGAGAGCTCCTATAATTCACCCCTCCACTTT
NA,NA,TRBJ2-2,TRBV4-1,CASSQRGAIGELFF,TGCGCCAGCAGCCAAAGGGGCGCGATCGGGGAGCTGTTTTTT